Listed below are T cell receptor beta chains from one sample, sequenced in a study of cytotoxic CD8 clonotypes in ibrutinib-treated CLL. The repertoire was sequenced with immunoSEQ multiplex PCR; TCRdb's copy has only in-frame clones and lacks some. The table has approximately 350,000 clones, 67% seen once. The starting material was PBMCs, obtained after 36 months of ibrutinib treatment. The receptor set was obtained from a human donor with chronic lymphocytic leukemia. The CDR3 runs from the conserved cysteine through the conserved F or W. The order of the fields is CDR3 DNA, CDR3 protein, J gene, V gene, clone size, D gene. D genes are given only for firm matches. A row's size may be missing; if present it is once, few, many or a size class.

TGTGCCAGTAGTATAGTTCGACTAGCGCCTCTAAATGAGCAGTTCTTC CASSIVRLAPLNEQFF TRBJ2-1 TRBV19 . TRBD2
TGCGCCAGCAGCCAAGGACCGGGGAGGGGGAACACTGAAGCTTTCTTT CASSQGPGRGNTEAFF TRBJ1-1 TRBV4-1 . .
TGTGCCAGCAGCTCCGGTGGTAGCAATCAGCCCCAGCATTTT CASSSGGSNQPQHF TRBJ1-5 TRBV13 . .
TGTGCCAGCAGCCAAGATACCGGGGGCCCGTACAATGAGCAGTTCTTC CASSQDTGGPYNEQFF TRBJ2-1 TRBV4-2 . .
TGTGCCAGCTCCCCGAGATGGGTGGGAGGGCCGTACAATGAGCAGTTCTTC CASSPRWVGGPYNEQFF TRBJ2-1 TRBV18 . TRBD2
TGTGCCAGCAGTTACGCTGCCTCTGGGGCCAACGTCCTGACTTTC CASSYAASGANVLTF TRBJ2-6 TRBV6-6 . .
TGTGCCAACCAACAGGGCAGCTATTATGAAAAACTGTTTTTT CANQQGSYYEKLFF TRBJ1-4 TRBV6-8 . .
TGCGCCACTAGGGAGGTGGCGGGGGGCTACGAGCAGTACTTC CATREVAGGYEQYF TRBJ2-7 TRBV5-1 . TRBD2
TGCGCCAGCAGGAGGACTAGCGGGAGCTCCTACGAGCAGTACTTC CASRRTSGSSYEQYF TRBJ2-7 TRBV5-1 . TRBD2
TGTGCCAGTAGTTCGTGGAGCACCGGGGAGCTGTTTTTT CASSSWSTGELFF TRBJ2-2 TRBV19 . .
TGCGCCAGCAGCCCCATCTTAGCGGGGGTTTACAATGAGCAGTTCTTC CASSPILAGVYNEQFF TRBJ2-1 TRBV4-3 once TRBD2
TGTGCCAGCAGTCTCCAGGGCCACTATGGCTACACCTTC CASSLQGHYGYTF TRBJ1-2 TRBV6-5 . .
TGTGCCAGCAGTTTGGGCTTGACTAGCGGGGTTGGTGAGCAGTACTTC CASSLGLTSGVGEQYF TRBJ2-7 TRBV27 few TRBD2
TGTGCCAGCCTAAGGTCCGATGCCTACGAGCAGTACTTC CASLRSDAYEQYF TRBJ2-7 TRBV7-3 . .
TGTGCCAGCAGTTTTTCCACAGGCACAGATACGCAGTATTTT CASSFSTGTDTQYF TRBJ2-3 TRBV27 . .
TGTGCCAGCAGTTTCTCCGGACTAGCGGGAGTTATTGAGCAGTTCTTC CASSFSGLAGVIEQFF TRBJ2-1 TRBV28 . TRBD2
TGTGCCAGCAGCGCACAGGGGCTGTCGGACACCATATATTTT CASSAQGLSDTIYF TRBJ1-3 TRBV9 . TRBD1
TGTGCCAGCAGCGCGGGACCGAGCAGCTCCTACGAGCAGTACTTC CASSAGPSSSYEQYF TRBJ2-7 TRBV7-7 few .
TGCGCCAGCAGCTTCGGCGGGGGGATCCAAGAGACCCAGTACTTC CASSFGGGIQETQYF TRBJ2-5 TRBV5-1 few TRBD2
TGTGCCAGCAGCTTAACAACGGGACTCTCCTACAATGAGCAGTTCTTC CASSLTTGLSYNEQFF TRBJ2-1 TRBV7-3 . .
TGTGCCAGCGGGATAGGGAGTGGCACTGAAGCTTTCTTT CASGIGSGTEAFF TRBJ1-1 TRBV6-1 . .
TGTGCCAGCAGCCCTGACATTTTTCAGCCCCAGCATTTT CASSPDIFQPQHF TRBJ1-5 TRBV28 . .
TGTGCCAGCAGTTTTCAGGGGCTCTACGAGCAGTACTTC CASSFQGLYEQYF TRBJ2-7 TRBV27 . .
TGCAGCGTTGAAGGAGGTCTAGATTTCTACGAGCAGTACTTC CSVEGGLDFYEQYF TRBJ2-7 TRBV29-1 . .
TGTGCCAGCAGCTTATACAGCCTTGAGACCCAGTACTTC CASSLYSLETQYF TRBJ2-5 TRBV7-8 . .
TGTGCCAGCAGCTTATACCCCAGTGGGGGCACCATATATTTT CASSLYPSGGTIYF TRBJ1-3 TRBV7-3 . .